This T cell receptor beta chain is from a study of T-cell reconstitution after alpha-beta-depleted transplantation in children. V was trimmed by 3 bases and J by 7 bases, leaving 9 bases between them. The CDR3 is made up of 12 amino acids. CDR1 is LNHDA, CDR2 SQIVND, per germline (reference sequence). As it was prepared, the TCRbeta library received unique molecular identifiers. TCRdb reprocessed the PCR reads with MiXCR, giving one entry per CDR3 protein. The sample yields about 500,000 distinct CDR3 sequences, roughly 33% seen once. This sequence joins TRBV19 and TRBJ1-2; D uncertain. This TCR came from a human donor who donated a stem cell graft to a child with aplastic anemia. This material consisted of PBMCs from the stem cell graft donor, taken from the stem cell graft. Written as DNA, the CDR3 is TGTGCCAGTAGTATGGCGAGGCCTGGCTACACCTTC. Amino acid sequence: CASSMARPGYTF.